Following are 7 T cell receptor beta chains from one sample sequenced in a study of blood T cells in healthy people across ages. For the second PCR, which ran for roughly 6 to 12 cycles, a sample-barcoded 5' primer and a J-beta primer mix were used. From the 5' RACE reads, TCRdb called clonotypes with MiXCR, one entry per CDR3 protein. The sample records roughly 800,000 distinct CDR3 sequences, around a quarter being singletons. The sample was also reused in another study, on T cells of mothers and their children.

The specimen sequenced was blood. The receptors here all came from a boy aged 10-17 years in good health.

This clonotype came up a few times. CDR3 coding DNA: TGTGCCAGCACCGGAGGTACGGGCTCCTACAATGAGCAGTTCTTC. Its protein is CASTGGTGSYNEQFF. The rearrangement links TRBV7-8 to TRBJ2-1, with D possibly being TRBD2 (5 bases). V lost 7 bases and J 0 bases, leaving 13 bases between the germline ends. CDR1 and CDR2 (germline): SGHVS, FQNEAQ. There are 15 residues in the CDR3.

The chain is built from TRBV5-1 and TRBJ2-4; the D gene is possibly TRBD2 (5 bases). CDR3 length: 15 residues. V was cut by 4 bases and J by 1 base, with 12 bases left in between. In germline, CDR1 is SGHRS, CDR2 YFSETQ. The CDR3 loop is CASSSGPGAKNIQYF. The CDR3 DNA sequence: TGCGCCAGCAGCAGTGGGCCGGGGGCCAAAAACATTCAGTACTTC.

This clonotype was detected a few times. This sequence joins TRBV20-1 and TRBJ2-5, with 14 bases identical to TRBD2. Germline V gene data show CDR1 as DFQATT and CDR2 as SNEGSKA (reference sequence). This CDR3 is 15 amino acids long. After removal of 3 bases from V and 6 bases from J, the junction contained 6 bases not matched to a gene. The CDR3 here is CSASGTSGSWKTQYF. CDR3 sequence (DNA): TGCAGTGCTAGTGGGACTAGCGGGAGCTGGAAGACCCAGTACTTC.

This sequence joins TRBV9 and TRBJ2-1; TRBD1 or TRBD2 may be the D gene (5 bases each). Trimming stripped 0 bases from V and 4 bases from J, with 11 bases between. This CDR3 is 15 amino acids long. Germline values: CDR1 SGDLS, CDR2 YYNGEE. The chain's CDR3 is CASSVARESYNEQFF. Written as DNA, the CDR3 is TGTGCCAGCAGCGTAGCCAGGGAGTCGTACAATGAGCAGTTCTTC.

In this sample, this clonotype turned up a few times. This chain connects TRBV28 to TRBJ1-2; 8 bases match TRBD1. V lost 9 bases, J lost 4 bases, and 10 bases stayed unmatched. The CDR3 is made up of 14 amino acids. Per the germline V gene, CDR1 is MDHEN and CDR2 is SYDVKM. The CDR3, as DNA: TGTGCCAGGGGGTGGGGACAGGAGAGCTATGGCTACACCTTC. As protein: CARGWGQESYGYTF.

This sequence joins TRBV18 and TRBJ2-1; tentatively, D is TRBD1 (5 bases). The J call may be faulty, since TRBJ2-7 better matches the DNA end. CDR1 and CDR2 (germline): KGHSH, LQKENI. This CDR3 is 17 amino acids long. The CDR3 nucleotides are TGTGCCAGCTCACCTAGTTTAGGGGCAGGTCCTTCCTACGAGCAGTACTTC. It specifies CASSPSLGAGPSYEQYF.

A few counts support this clonotype. The V and J genes are TRBV4-2 and TRBJ1-2; perhaps TRBD1 as D (5 bases). The length of the CDR3 is 16 residues. From germline, CDR1 is LGHNA and CDR2 YNFKEQ. V was pared by 3 bases and J by 2 bases, with 16 bases between. The CDR3 DNA follows: TGTGCCAGCAGCCAGGACCTGGGGACGGAGAACTATGGCTACACCTTC. Translation gives CASSQDLGTENYGYTF.